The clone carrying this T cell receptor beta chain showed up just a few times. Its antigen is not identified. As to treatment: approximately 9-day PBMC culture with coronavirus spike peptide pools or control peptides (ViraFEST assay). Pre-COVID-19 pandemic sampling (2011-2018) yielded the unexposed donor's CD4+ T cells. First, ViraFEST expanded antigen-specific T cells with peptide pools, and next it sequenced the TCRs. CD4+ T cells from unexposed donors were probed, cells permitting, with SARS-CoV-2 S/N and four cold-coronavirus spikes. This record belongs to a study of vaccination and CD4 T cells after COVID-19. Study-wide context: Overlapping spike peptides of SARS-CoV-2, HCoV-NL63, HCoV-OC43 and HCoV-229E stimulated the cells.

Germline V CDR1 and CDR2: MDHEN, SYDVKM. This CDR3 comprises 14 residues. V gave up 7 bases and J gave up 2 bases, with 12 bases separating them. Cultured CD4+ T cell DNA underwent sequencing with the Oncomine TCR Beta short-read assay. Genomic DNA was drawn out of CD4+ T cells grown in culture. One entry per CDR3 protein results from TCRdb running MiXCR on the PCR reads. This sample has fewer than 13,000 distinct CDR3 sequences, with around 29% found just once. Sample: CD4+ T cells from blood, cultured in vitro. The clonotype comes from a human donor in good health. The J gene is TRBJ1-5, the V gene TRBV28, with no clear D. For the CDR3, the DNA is TGTGCCAGCATAAAGGCCGGGGGCAATCAGCCCCAGCATTTT. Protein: CASIKAGGNQPQHF.